This TCR beta chain was retrieved from a study of OX40 agonist ivuxolimab in advanced cancers. Overall study context: The dose-escalation cohort had hepatocellular carcinoma, melanoma, renal cell or head and neck cancer. Study findings and constraints: On average, CD8+ T cells had more expanded clones than CD4+. Also showing low normalized T-cell clonal expansion were some of the nonresponders.

Sequencing was performed with immunoSEQ multiplex PCR; in TCRdb, only in-frame clones are kept and a portion is missing. The top ten hold about 2% of the sample, which has approximately 84,000 clones, 80% to 90% seen once. It was autoimmune disease history or systemic immunosuppression that excluded patients. The length of the CDR3 is 12 residues. Germline loops: CDR1 ENHRY, CDR2 SYGVKD. Trimming left V 6 bases short and J 1 base short, with 6 bases between. A word on this clone: The antigen remains undetermined.

This TCR came from an adult with an advanced solid tumor such as melanoma, head and neck, liver or kidney cancer. This specimen consisted of CD4+ or CD8+ T cells sorted from blood, obtained in a trial of the OX40 agonist ivuxolimab. The chain employs TRBV10-3 and TRBJ1-1; D is ambiguous. CDR3 region: CAIRPRNTEAFF. The DNA of the CDR3 is TGTGCCATCAGGCCCAGGAACACTGAAGCTTTCTTT.